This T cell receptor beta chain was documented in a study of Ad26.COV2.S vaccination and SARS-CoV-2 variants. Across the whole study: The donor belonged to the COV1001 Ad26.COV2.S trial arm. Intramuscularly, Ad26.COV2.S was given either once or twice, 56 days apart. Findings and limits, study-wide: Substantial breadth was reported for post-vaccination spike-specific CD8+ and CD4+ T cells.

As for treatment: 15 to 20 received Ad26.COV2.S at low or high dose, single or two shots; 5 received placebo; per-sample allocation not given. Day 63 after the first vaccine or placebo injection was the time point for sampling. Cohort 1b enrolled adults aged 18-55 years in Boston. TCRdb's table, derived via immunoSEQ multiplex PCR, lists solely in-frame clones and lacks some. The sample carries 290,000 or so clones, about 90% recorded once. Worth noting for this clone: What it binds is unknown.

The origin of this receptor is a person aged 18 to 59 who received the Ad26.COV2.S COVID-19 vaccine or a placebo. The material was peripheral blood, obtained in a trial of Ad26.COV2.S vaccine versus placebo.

Here the CDR3 reads CASSTFWTGSGEQYF. In DNA form, the CDR3 reads TGTGCCAGCAGCACCTTTTGGACAGGGTCCGGCGAGCAGTACTTC. This sequence joins TRBV7-8 and TRBJ2-7, with 8 bases identical to TRBD1. Trimming at V came to 5 bases and at J to 6 bases, leaving 12 bases not matched to a gene. The CDR3 covers 15 residues. Germline V lookup: CDR1 SGHVS, CDR2 FQNEAQ.